This note documents a single TCR beta chain sequence. Libraries were prepared by immunoSEQ multiplex PCR; TCRdb keeps only in-frame clonotypes and omits some of them. The table lists 88,000 or so clones, around nine tenths of them singletons, with about 2.5% in the top ten. This entry comes from a study of blood T cell repertoires in COVID-19. The TCR originated in a man in his forties or fifties with acute or convalescent COVID-19. Material: peripheral blood.

The CDR3 protein is CATSDLGGSNTGELFF. CDR3 sequence (DNA): TGTGCCACCAGTGATTTAGGAGGATCAAACACCGGGGAGCTGTTTTTT. V is TRBV24-1 and J is TRBJ2-2; D possibly corresponds to TRBD2 (5 bases). The V gene lost 1 base and the J gene lost 2 bases, with 10 bases spanning the gap. The CDR3 consists of 16 residues. Germline values: CDR1 KGHDR, CDR2 SFDVKD.